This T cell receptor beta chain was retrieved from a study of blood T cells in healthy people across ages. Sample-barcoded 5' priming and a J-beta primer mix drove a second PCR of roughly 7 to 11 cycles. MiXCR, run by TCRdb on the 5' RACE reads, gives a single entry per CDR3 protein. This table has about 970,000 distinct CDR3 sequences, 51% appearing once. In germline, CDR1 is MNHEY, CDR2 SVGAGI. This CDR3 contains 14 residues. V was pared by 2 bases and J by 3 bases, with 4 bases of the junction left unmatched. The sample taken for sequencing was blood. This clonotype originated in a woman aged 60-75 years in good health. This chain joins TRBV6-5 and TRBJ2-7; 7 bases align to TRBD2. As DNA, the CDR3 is TGTGCCAGCAGTTACGCCAGGGAGGGCTACGAGCAGTACTTC. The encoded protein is CASSYAREGYEQYF.